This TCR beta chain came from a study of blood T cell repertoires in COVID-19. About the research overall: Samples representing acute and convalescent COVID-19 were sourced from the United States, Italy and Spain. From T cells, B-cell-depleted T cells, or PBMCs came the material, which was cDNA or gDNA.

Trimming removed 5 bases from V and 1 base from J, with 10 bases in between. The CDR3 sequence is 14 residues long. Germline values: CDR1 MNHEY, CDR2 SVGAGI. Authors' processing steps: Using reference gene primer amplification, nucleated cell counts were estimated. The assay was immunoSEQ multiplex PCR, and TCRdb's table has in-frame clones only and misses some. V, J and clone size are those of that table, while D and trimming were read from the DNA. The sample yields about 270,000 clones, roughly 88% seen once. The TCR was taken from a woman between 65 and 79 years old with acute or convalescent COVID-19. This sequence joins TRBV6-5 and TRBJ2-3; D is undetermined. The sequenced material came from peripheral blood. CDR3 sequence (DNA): TGTGCCAGCAGTCCTGCGCCTGGCACAGATACGCAGTATTTT. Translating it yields CASSPAPGTDTQYF.